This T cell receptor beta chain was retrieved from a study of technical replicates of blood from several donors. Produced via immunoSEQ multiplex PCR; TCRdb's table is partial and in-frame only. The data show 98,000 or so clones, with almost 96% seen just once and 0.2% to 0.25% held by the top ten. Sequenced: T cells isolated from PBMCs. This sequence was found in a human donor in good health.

This CDR3 is CASSYRTGAFNEKLFF. CDR3 in DNA: TGTGCCAGCAGCTACCGGACAGGGGCTTTTAATGAAAAACTGTTTTTT. V usage is TRBV7-9 and J usage is TRBJ1-4; 9 bases are a match to TRBD1. Germline V gene sequence: CDR1 SEHNR, CDR2 FQNEAQ (reference sequence). The trim removed 4 bases at V and 4 bases at J, leaving 7 bases unmatched. The CDR3 totals 16 residues. The complete variable domain, with remaining parts taken from reference TRBV7-9 and TRBJ1-4, reads DTGVSQNPRHKITKRGQNVTFRCDPISEHNRLYWYRQTLGQGPEFLTYFQNEAQLEKSRLLSDRFSAERPKGSFSTLEIQRTEQGDSAMYLCASSYRTGAFNEKLFFGSGTQLSVL.